Listed below are T cell receptor beta chains from one sample, sequenced in a study of lymphopenia after photon versus proton radiotherapy. Using immunoSEQ multiplex PCR, the repertoire was profiled, and TCRdb retains in-frame clones only, with some absent. The table includes about 160,000 clones, about nine tenths detected once. Sequencing used peripheral blood, obtained from a patient treated with photon-based radiotherapy. Source of these receptors: a man aged 45-65 years with gastric cancer. The CDR3 runs from the conserved cysteine through the conserved F or W. D genes are given only for firm matches. Expanded clones get a size class; other rows say once, few or many, or leave the size out.

D gene	V gene	J gene	clone size	CDR3 protein	CDR3 DNA
-	TRBV19	TRBJ2-7	-	CASSPPQGGSYEQYF	TGTGCCAGTAGTCCCCCCCAGGGGGGCTCCTACGAGCAGTACTTC
TRBD2	TRBV4-3	TRBJ2-1	-	CASSHNSGGSYNEQFF	TGCGCCAGCAGCCATAACAGCGGGGGCTCCTACAATGAGCAGTTCTTC
-	TRBV4-1	TRBJ2-3	once	CASSPFHTDTQYF	TGCGCCAGCAGCCCCTTCCACACAGATACGCAGTATTTT
TRBD1	TRBV18	TRBJ1-5	-	CASSSGTGKYSNQPQHF	TGTGCCAGCTCGTCCGGGACAGGGAAGTATAGCAATCAGCCCCAGCATTTT
-	TRBV11-3	TRBJ2-2	-	CASSARDSWTGELFF	TGTGCCAGCAGCGCGCGGGACAGTTGGACCGGGGAGCTGTTTTTT
TRBD1	TRBV19	TRBJ1-2	few	CASSTTGGLYGYTF	TGTGCCAGTAGTACGACAGGGGGCCTCTATGGCTACACCTTC
TRBD2	TRBV7-9	TRBJ2-3	-	CASSFLAGASTDTQYF	TGTGCCAGCAGCTTCCTAGCGGGAGCGAGCACAGATACGCAGTATTTT
TRBD2	TRBV5-1	TRBJ2-3	-	CASSLAGGLALDTQYF	TGCGCCAGCAGCTTGGCCGGCGGACTAGCGCTAGATACGCAGTATTTT
-	TRBV18	TRBJ2-4	-	CASSPPEGVLAKNIQYF	TGTGCCAGCTCACCACCGGAGGGGGTACTAGCCAAAAACATTCAGTACTTC
-	TRBV29-1	TRBJ2-7	-	CSVEKGSYEQYF	TGCAGCGTTGAGAAGGGGTCATACGAGCAGTACTTC
TRBD1	TRBV4-2	TRBJ2-7	-	CASSQDRRTGVYEQYF	TGTGCCAGCAGCCAAGATCGGAGGACAGGGGTCTACGAGCAGTACTTC
-	TRBV5-4	TRBJ2-7	-	CASSLVGGDSYEQYF	TGTGCCAGCAGCTTGGTTGGAGGGGACTCCTACGAGCAGTACTTC
-	TRBV5-1	TRBJ2-7	-	CASSLVVQPYEQYF	TGCGCCAGCAGTCTCGTTGTTCAGCCCTACGAGCAGTACTTC
TRBD2	TRBV7-6	TRBJ2-5	-	CASSMRTSGVLETQYF	TGTGCCAGCAGCATGCGGACTAGCGGGGTGTTAGAGACCCAGTACTTC
TRBD2	TRBV5-1	TRBJ2-7	-	CASSLGLAGEQYF	TGCGCCAGCAGCTTGGGACTAGCGGGTGAGCAGTACTTC
TRBD2	TRBV7-8	TRBJ2-7	-	CASSEAGGPREQYF	TGTGCCAGCAGCGAAGCGGGAGGGCCGAGGGAGCAGTACTTC
TRBD2	TRBV11-3	TRBJ2-1	-	CASSLSETSGYNEQFF	TGTGCCAGCAGCTTAAGTGAGACTAGCGGGTACAATGAGCAGTTCTTC
-	TRBV7-7	TRBJ2-1	once	CASSSGHPNEQFF	TGTGCCAGCAGCTCGGGACACCCCAATGAGCAGTTCTTC
TRBD2	TRBV28	TRBJ2-3	once	CASGTSGRVPDTQYF	TGTGCCAGCGGAACGAGCGGGAGGGTCCCGGATACGCAGTATTTT
TRBD2	TRBV5-5	TRBJ2-2	-	CASREREVGTGELFF	TGTGCCAGCAGAGAGCGGGAGGTCGGCACCGGGGAGCTGTTTTTT
TRBD1	TRBV4-1	TRBJ2-2	-	CASSLVGTGTTGELFF	TGCGCCAGCAGCCTTGTAGGGACAGGGACTACCGGGGAGCTGTTTTTT
-	TRBV19	TRBJ1-5	-	CASSIESGLKPQHF	TGTGCCAGTAGTATAGAAAGCGGCTTGAAGCCCCAGCATTTT
-	TRBV10-1	TRBJ1-5	-	CASSVGGTNQPQHF	TGCGCCAGCAGTGTGGGGGGGACCAATCAGCCCCAGCATTTT
-	TRBV13	TRBJ1-2	-	CASSLNPPNYGYTF	TGTGCCAGCAGCTTAAACCCGCCTAACTATGGCTACACCTTC
TRBD1	TRBV7-8	TRBJ1-5	-	CASSPMDRGRGNQPQHF	TGTGCCAGCAGCCCCATGGACAGGGGAAGAGGCAATCAGCCCCAGCATTTT